This T cell receptor (beta chain) was sequenced in a study of T cells in Graves' hyperthyroidism and ophthalmopathy (dated by TCRdb to the late 2010s). With regard to the full study: Peripheral blood samples were taken at the time of initial diagnosis, prior to any treatment. The 85 to 100 discovery patients were divided at random into training and test sets in a 7:3 ratio. In several Graves' hyperthyroidism patients, the study also compared T-cell repertoires from thyroid tissue with T-cell repertoires from blood. After sampling, hyperthyroidism patients received methimazole starting at 30 mg daily, and ophthalmopathy patients received high-dose intravenous methylprednisolone. To identify distinguishing TCR V-J signatures, a discovery cohort of about 100 patients was used, comprising 43 with Graves' ophthalmopathy and approximately 58 with stable Graves' hyperthyroidism. Prospective prediction of ophthalmopathy was tested in an independent validation cohort of approximately 19 hyperthyroidism patients and 15 to 17 patients who later progressed to ophthalmopathy. According to the paper, TCR Vbeta CDR3 sequencing was carried out on some 140 peripheral blood samples, which came from about 45 ophthalmopathy, 75 or so hyperthyroidism and some 17 progressor patients. Paper-wide results and their limitations: In validation, progression to ophthalmopathy was predicted by the model with roughly 71% sensitivity and 72.22% specificity, a median of roughly 6 months before onset. Most expanded thyroid clonotypes (frequency above 0.001) were also detected in blood, a finding suggesting that blood repertoires may reflect thyroid immune responses. A model built on a 13 V-J signature distinguished ophthalmopathy from stable hyperthyroidism, reaching over 85% sensitivity and 81.08% specificity in cross-validation and 80%/75% in testing. Sample size was not statistically predetermined, and investigators were not blinded to group allocation.

This clonotype was found many times. Its antigen is unknown. Base qualities are not provided; no much larger clone lies one nucleotide away. TCR beta CDR3 regions were amplified from RNA transcripts. For the first round of RT-PCR on the TCR CDR3, the HTBI primer set was used together with the Qiagen OneStep RT-PCR kit. Libraries were constructed in a second round of multiplex PCR, after which size selection and purification were carried out. Paired-end sequencing of the libraries was performed with 100 bp reads on an Illumina HiSeq2000. In the paper's pipeline: SOAPnuke was used to process the raw data, with reads discarded if the reads contained adapters or uncalled bases, had a mean Phred below 15, or lacked an exact constant-primer or identifier match. COPE v1.2.5 was used to merge the high-quality paired reads, and each unique nucleotide sequence was defined as a clonotype. MiTCR v1.1 was used to align clonotypes to the IMGT TRBV, TRBD and TRBJ reference segments. The analysis was restricted to V-J combinations with a frequency above 0.0001, which together covered 99% to 99.2% of the repertoires. A TCS score was defined as the ratio of F50 (clonal expansion) to E x V (chaos), with BLOSUM62-based TCRdist applied between CDR3 peptides within each V-J. Welch's t-statistics and random forest reduced 500 to 550 V-J features to 13, which were used in a naive Bayes classifier (R e1071). TCRdb trimmed the raw reads at Q25, called clones with MiXCR and kept productive beta chains. A single entry per CDR3 protein holds the most common genes and DNA from its merged rows. These V and J calls are TCRdb output, not the study's own analysis. The table for this sample lists 500,000 to 650,000 distinct CDR3 sequences; 14% of them were counted only once. Jointly, the top ten make up 14% of the sample.

From V the trimming removes 5 bases and from J it removes 2 bases, while the gene matches leave 6 bases of the junction unaccounted for. CDR1 and CDR2 are drawn from the germline V gene (reference sequence): PRHDT, FYEKMQ. The CDR3 contains 16 residues, cysteine and phenylalanine counted. Only the CDR3 part of the read is kept: 48 bases, read in frame from the first base. Stable Graves' hyperthyroidism was defined as no progression to ophthalmopathy during 18 months of follow-up. Hyperthyroidism patients were aged 18 to 65 years and newly diagnosed, with disease duration of less than 2 months. Any patient with an uncontrolled infection, another autoimmune disease, pregnancy or lactation was excluded. Clinical symptoms, serum thyroxine and TRAb, thyroid ultrasound, and orbital computed tomography formed the basis for the diagnoses. PBMCs were separated from about 10 ml of fresh peripheral blood using Ficoll-Paque density gradient centrifugation. Trizol reagent was used to extract total RNA, and RNA quality was then checked on an Agilent 2100 Bioanalyzer.

The sequence joins TRBV13 to TRBJ2-2, and 9 junctional nucleotides match TRBD1. This clonotype was obtained from a woman aged 35 to 49 with Graves' hyperthyroidism. The sequenced material came from blood. The CDR3 has the sequence CASSNRDRDNTGELFF. The sequenced DNA is TGTGCCAGCAGCAACCGGGACAGGGACAACACCGGGGAGCTGTTTTTT.